This T cell receptor beta chain was captured by sequencing in a study of STAT5B mutations in CD4+ large granular lymphocyte leukemia. Generated by immunoSEQ multiplex PCR, the TCRdb table keeps only in-frame clones and is missing some. The sample lists about 34,000 clones; about three quarters were seen once. Sequencing input: CD4+ T cells from blood buffy coats. The TCR sequence derives from a human donor in good health.

CDR3 DNA: TGTGCCAGCAGTGAATATGACAGGAGCCAAGAGACCCAGTACTTC. Its translation is CASSEYDRSQETQYF. This chain uses TRBV25-1 with TRBJ2-5; D perhaps matches TRBD1 (6 bases). The CDR3 consists of 15 residues. Germline lookup yields CDR1 MGHDK and CDR2 SYGVNS. Trimming cost V 0 bases and J 1 base, with 9 bases left between them.